These T cell receptor beta chains were read from a single sample in a study of T cells after yellow fever vaccination. TCRdb ran MiXCR on the 5' RACE reads and lists one entry per CDR3 protein. The sample has fewer than 100,000 distinct CDR3 sequences; almost 9% are singletons. The sequencing used CD8+ T cells not binding an NS4B(214-222) dextramer, sorted from PBMCs, collected about 2 weeks after the first yellow fever vaccination. These receptors were obtained from a man aged 18 to 30 who received the YFV17D yellow fever vaccine. Each CDR3 is given with its conserved first and last residue. Clone size is stated in some rows and not others, as once, few, many or a class when expanded.

NA	TRBJ1-2	TRBV12-3/TRBV12-4	CASSWGDRGNYGYTF
NA	TRBJ2-1	TRBV3-1	CASSQAWWGEDRVAYNEQFF
many	TRBJ2-5	TRBV15	CATSSQTGREETQYF
many	TRBJ2-7	TRBV29-1	CSDLTAAYEQYF
NA	TRBJ2-5	TRBV2	CASSEALGRLVEETQYF
NA	TRBJ1-2	TRBV7-2	CASSLSPGGNYGYTF
few	TRBJ2-1	TRBV11-1	CASSQRSYNEQFF
NA	TRBJ1-2	TRBV6-2/TRBV6-3	CASSPALANYGYTF
NA	TRBJ2-5	TRBV7-6	CASSFSGTPVETQYF
few	TRBJ2-5	TRBV27	CASSLAGGLLETQYF
NA	TRBJ1-1	TRBV24-1	CATSDLQGGAEAFF
many	TRBJ2-1	TRBV19	CASRRADEQFF
many	TRBJ2-1	TRBV7-2	CASSTDWSSYNEQFF
NA	TRBJ1-1	TRBV7-8	CASSLEGNEAFF
few	TRBJ1-1	TRBV7-9	CASSPDADRPNTEAFF
few	TRBJ1-4	TRBV6-1	CASSDQEGTNEKLFF
few	TRBJ1-1	TRBV11-2	CASSLVEYTEAFF
NA	TRBJ2-5	TRBV7-2	CASSFPPGQEEETQYF
few	TRBJ1-5	TRBV6-1	CASGGVGYSNQPQHF
NA	TRBJ2-1	TRBV7-9	CASSLQGFNEQFF
few	TRBJ2-5	TRBV4-3	CASSQEIGQGRTQYF
NA	TRBJ1-2	TRBV9	CASSPRIGVVNYGYTF
NA	TRBJ2-7	TRBV19	CASSIVFAAAYEQYF
many	TRBJ1-2	TRBV6-2/TRBV6-3	CASPTEEGYTF
NA	TRBJ1-2	TRBV6-2/TRBV6-3	CASSSRYGYTF
NA	TRBJ2-1	TRBV7-1	CASSPGHLFNEQFF
NA	TRBJ1-2	TRBV4-1	CASSQKAEKPNYGYTF
NA	TRBJ2-1	TRBV20-1	CSATSLGAGRGEQFF
few	TRBJ1-3	TRBV29-1	CSVVIEGNTIYF
NA	TRBJ2-7	TRBV4-3	CASSQLGTAGGEQYF
few	TRBJ2-3	TRBV20-1	CSARDLADTDTQYF
NA	TRBJ2-5	TRBV9	CASGGFGGETQYF
many	TRBJ1-1	TRBV5-1	CASSLTGRDTEAFF
few	TRBJ1-5	TRBV6-5	CASSYSSNQPQHF
few	TRBJ2-7	TRBV12-3/TRBV12-4	CASSFNEEQYF
few	TRBJ2-3	TRBV6-4	CASSEKGTDTQYF
few	TRBJ2-7	TRBV27	CASSLTYRGPHEQYF
many	TRBJ2-7	TRBV12-3/TRBV12-4	CASSFSFAGDEQYF
NA	TRBJ2-2	TRBV7-2	CASSLVPAGTGELFF
NA	TRBJ2-2	TRBV3-1	CACSPSLIKVEIGELFF
many	TRBJ2-3	TRBV3-1	CASSQIGGSENTDTQYF
NA	TRBJ2-7	TRBV6-2/TRBV6-3	CASSYTGDEQYF